The 28 T cell receptor beta chains in this list originate from one sample, sequenced in a study of technical replicates of blood from a few donors. Sequencing used immunoSEQ multiplex PCR; TCRdb keeps in-frame clones, though not all of them. The sample yields approximately 15,000 clones, about nine tenths seen once. Sequenced input: PBMCs. The source is a human donor in good health.

This chain links TRBV29-1 with TRBJ2-1; possible D gene TRBD2, 6 bases. Trimming left V 3 bases short and J 14 bases short, with 11 bases between. Germline V CDR1 and CDR2: SQVTM, ANQGSEA. The CDR3 length is 10 residues. The CDR3 here is CSVELGGEFF. The CDR3 nucleotides read TGCAGCGTTGAGTTGGGGGGAGAGTTCTTC.

CDR3 DNA: TGTGCCAGCAGTGACCCCGACAGGGGGCGAAACCCAGATACGCAGTATTTT. The encoded protein is CASSDPDRGRNPDTQYF. The gene calls are TRBV6-4 and TRBJ2-3, with TRBD1 matching over 10 bases. The CDR3 length is 17 residues. From germline, CDR1 is MRHNA and CDR2 SNTAGT. Losses at the gene ends were 2 bases for V and 4 bases for J; bases not matched to a gene: 9.

The chain couples TRBV4-2 to TRBJ2-1; 9 nucleotides match TRBD2. After removal of 0 bases from V and 3 bases from J, the junction contained 6 bases not matched to a gene. The germline gives CDR1 LGHNA, CDR2 YNFKEQ. CDR3 length: 17 residues. The DNA of the CDR3 is TGTGCCAGCAGCCAAGATCAGGCTAGCGGGGACTACAATGAGCAGTTCTTC. This encodes CASSQDQASGDYNEQFF.

The genes are TRBV7-2 and TRBJ2-3; 8 nucleotides match TRBD2. After removal of 5 bases from V and 0 bases from J, the junction contained 7 bases not matched to a gene. The germline V gene encodes CDR1 SGHTA and CDR2 FQGNSA. CDR3 size: 16 residues. The CDR3 here is CASSPGGRTSTDTQYF. The CDR3 DNA is TGTGCCAGCAGCCCGGGGGGGCGGACTAGCACAGATACGCAGTATTTT.

Only one count was recorded for this clone. The V gene is TRBV7-2, the J gene TRBJ2-7; 8 nucleotides match TRBD1. This CDR3 spans 15 amino acids. Germline assignment: CDR1 SGHTA and CDR2 FQGNSA. With 1 base clipped from V and 0 bases from J, the junction kept 2 bases outside the gene matches. The CDR3 loop is CASSLVGTGSYEQYF. CDR3 nucleotides: TGTGCCAGCAGCTTAGTCGGGACAGGCTCCTACGAGCAGTACTTC.

This clone was seen only once. J is TRBJ2-7 and V is TRBV4-2; D might be TRBD2 (6 bases). Trimming took 4 bases from V and 6 from J, leaving 22 bases between them. The CDR3 covers 16 residues. Germline loops: CDR1 LGHNA, CDR2 YNFKEQ. The CDR3: CASSPPVGGESPEQYF. In DNA, the CDR3 is TGTGCCAGCAGCCCCCCGGTGGGGGGAGAGTCTCCCGAGCAGTACTTC.

The chain carries TRBV29-1 and TRBJ2-7; TRBD1 matches at 12 bases. Germline CDR1 SQVTM, CDR2 ANQGSEA. After removal of 7 bases from V and 2 bases from J, the junction contained 9 bases not matched to a gene. This CDR3 has 15 amino acids. The CDR3 region has the DNA TGCAGCGCCGGGACAGGGGGCTTCGGGACCTACGAGCAGTACTTC. As protein: CSAGTGGFGTYEQYF.

The V and J genes are TRBV9 and TRBJ1-3; D gene uncertain. The germline CDR1 and CDR2 sequences are SGDLS and YYNGEE. The CDR3 has 14 amino acids. Deletions cut 0 bases from V and 2 bases from J, with 6 bases between. CDR3 sequence: CASSVDSAGNTIYF. In DNA, the CDR3 is TGTGCCAGCAGCGTAGACAGTGCTGGAAACACCATATATTTT.

The chain uses TRBV6-5 and TRBJ2-7, with 11 nucleotides matching TRBD2. This CDR3 spans 13 amino acids. Trimming removed 7 bases from V and 6 bases from J; junction bases left unmatched: 5. Per the germline V gene, CDR1 is MNHEY and CDR2 is SVGAGI. CDR3 sequence (DNA): TGTGCCAGCATGGGAACTAGCGGGAGCGAGCAGTACTTC. This translates into CASMGTSGSEQYF.

This clone was observed a handful of times. The rearrangement links TRBV19 to TRBJ1-2; D ambiguous. Trimming took off 4 bases at V and 0 bases at J, with 9 bases between the two ends. The germline V gene encodes CDR1 LNHDA and CDR2 SQIVND (reference sequence). This CDR3 is built from 14 residues. The CDR3 bases are TGTGCCAGTAGTAAACAATCTTCTAACTATGGCTACACCTTC. Amino acid sequence: CASSKQSSNYGYTF. Filled out from reference TRBV19 and TRBJ1-2, the complete variable domain reads DGGITQSPKYLFRKEGQNVTLSCEQNLNHDAMYWYRQDPGQGLRLIYYSQIVNDFQKGDIAEGYSVSREKKESFPLTVTSAQKNPTAFYLCASSKQSSNYGYTFGSGTRLTVV.

The chain recombines TRBV7-9 with TRBJ1-2; D call uncertain. V lost 1 base to trimming and J lost 5 bases, with 8 bases between them. CDR3 length equals 13 residues. Germline loops: CDR1 SEHNR, CDR2 FQNEAQ (reference sequence). CDR3 residues: CASSLEAGYGYTF. DNA of the CDR3: TGTGCCAGCAGCTTAGAGGCGGGGTATGGCTACACCTTC.

This rearrangement joins TRBV7-9 to TRBJ2-4; TRBD1 aligns across 10 bases. This CDR3 has 14 amino acids. J lost 8 bases, V lost 5 bases, and 6 bases had no gene match. The germline V gene encodes CDR1 SEHNR and CDR2 FQNEAQ (reference sequence). CDR3 nucleotides: TGTGCCAGCAGCACCCGGGACAGGGGCCACATTCAGTACTTC. Its translation is CASSTRDRGHIQYF.

The rearrangement links TRBV6-5 to TRBJ1-4; a possible D gene is TRBD1 (6 bases). Germline CDR1 and CDR2: MNHEY and SVGAGI. V was shortened by 7 bases and J by 7 bases, with 16 bases between the two germline ends. The CDR3 spans 14 residues. CDR3 amino acids: CASNRRGGGEKLFF. As DNA, the CDR3 is TGTGCCAGCAATCGTAGGGGGGGCGGTGAAAAACTGTTTTTT.

The chain employs TRBV12-5 and TRBJ2-5; tentative D call: TRBD2 (6 bases). The CDR3 has 15 amino acids. Trimming left V 1 base short and J 0 bases short, with 9 bases between. Germline V gives CDR1 LGHNT, CDR2 FRNRAP. The CDR3 DNA is TGTGCTAGTGGTTTGGGGAGGGTGTACCAAGAGACCCAGTACTTC. Translation: CASGLGRVYQETQYF.

This clone appeared a few times. V is TRBV6-6 and J is TRBJ1-1; the D gene is possibly TRBD1 (5 bases). CDR3 length: 16 residues. V lost 2 bases to trimming and J lost 1 base, with 14 bases between them. CDR1 and CDR2 (germline): MNHNY, SVGAGI (reference sequence). CDR3 sequence (DNA): TGTGCCAGCAGTTACCGCACCGGACAACGGAACACTGAAGCTTTCTTT. Protein product: CASSYRTGQRNTEAFF.

J is TRBJ2-5 and V is TRBV11-2, with D possibly being TRBD2 (5 bases). Per the germline V gene, CDR1 is SGHAT and CDR2 is FQNNGV. The germline V and J ends were trimmed by 6 bases and 5 bases, with 13 bases remaining between them. This CDR3 has 13 amino acids. Written as DNA, the CDR3 is TGTGCCAGCAGTCCCCCGGGAATCGAGACCCAGTACTTC. Translation gives CASSPPGIETQYF.

The V gene is TRBV7-6, the J gene TRBJ1-5, with D possibly TRBD1 on 5 matching bases. Trimming cost V 1 base and J 7 bases, with 14 bases left between them. There are 15 residues in the CDR3. Germline lookup yields CDR1 SGHVS and CDR2 FNYEAQ. CDR3 bases: TGTGCCAGCAGCTTAGAAACAGGATCGTTCCAGCCCCAGCATTTT. Its protein is CASSLETGSFQPQHF. Based on the CDR3 plus reference TRBV7-6 and TRBJ1-5, the full variable domain is GAGVSQSPRYKVTKRGQDVALRCDPISGHVSLYWYRQALGQGPEFLTYFNYEAQQDKSGLPNDRFSAERPEGSISTLTIQRTEQRDSAMYRCASSLETGSFQPQHFGDGTRLSIL.

This chain connects TRBV19 to TRBJ2-1; 11 bases are a match to TRBD2. CDR1 LNHDA and CDR2 SQIVND come from the germline V gene (reference sequence). The junction had 7 bases not matched to a gene; V was cut back by 2 bases and J by 1 base. CDR3 length: 18 amino acids. The CDR3 sequence is CASSIHSGRAGSYNEQFF. CDR3 bases: TGTGCCAGTAGTATACATAGCGGGAGGGCCGGTTCCTACAATGAGCAGTTCTTC.

The gene calls are TRBV5-1 and TRBJ2-2; TRBD1 matches at 8 bases. V lost 3 bases, J lost 3 bases, and 7 bases stayed unmatched. The V gene's germline CDR1 is SGHRS and CDR2 YFSETQ. The length of the CDR3 is 16 residues. CDR3 nucleotide sequence: TGCGCCAGCAGCTCCCCCAGGGGGCTGGACACCGGGGAGCTGTTTTTT. Translating gives CASSSPRGLDTGELFF.

This clone was picked up a small number of times. V gene TRBV11-2 combines with J gene TRBJ2-1; possible D gene TRBD2, 5 bases. CDR1 is SGHAT, CDR2 FQNNGV, per germline. V was pared by 5 bases and J by 9 bases, with 20 bases between. The CDR3 totals 15 residues. The CDR3 reads CASSRVFYDAGEQFF. CDR3 sequence (DNA): TGTGCCAGCAGCCGTGTCTTTTACGACGCGGGTGAGCAGTTCTTC.

This clone was detected a few times. The rearrangement links TRBV9 to TRBJ2-5; 9 bases line up with TRBD2. This CDR3 spans 15 amino acids. Germline lookup yields CDR1 SGDLS and CDR2 YYNGEE. Trimming cost V 2 bases and J 5 bases; bases outside gene matches: 7. The CDR3 DNA follows: TGTGCCAGCAGCGTCTTGGCTAGCGGGATCGAGACCCAGTACTTC. Translated: CASSVLASGIETQYF.

V gene TRBV18 combines with J gene TRBJ2-6, with 11 positions matching TRBD1. The junction had 12 bases not matched to a gene; V was cut back by 3 bases and J by 2 bases. From germline, CDR1 is KGHSH and CDR2 LQKENI. There are 20 residues in the CDR3. CDR3 region: CASSPSPTGTGGAGANVLTF. The CDR3 DNA reads TGTGCCAGCTCACCGTCACCTACCGGGACAGGGGGGGCTGGGGCCAACGTCCTGACTTTC. The full variable domain, completed using reference TRBV18 and TRBJ2-6, is NAGVMQNPRHLVRRRGQEARLRCSPMKGHSHVYWYRQLPEEGLKFMVYLQKENIIDESGMPKERFSAEFPKEGPSILRIQQVVRGDSAAYFCASSPSPTGTGGAGANVLTFGAGSRLTVL.

This chain connects TRBV30 to TRBJ1-5; D gene ambiguous. The CDR3 totals 14 residues. Between the trimmed V and J ends, which lost 2 bases and 2 bases, there was a span of 10 bases. In germline, CDR1 is GTSNPN, CDR2 SVGIG (reference sequence). The CDR3 bases are TGTGCCTGGAGTCTGGGCGGGGGCAATCAGCCCCAGCATTTT. Translating it yields CAWSLGGGNQPQHF.

The chain combines TRBV27 with TRBJ2-3; D remains ambiguous. CDR1 and CDR2 (germline): MNHEY, SMNVEV (reference sequence). The CDR3 has 14 residues. V dropped 5 bases and J dropped 3 bases, with 12 bases sitting between them. The chain's CDR3 is CASSTPGRTDTQYF. DNA for the CDR3: TGTGCCAGCAGTACCCCGGGTCGGACAGATACGCAGTATTTT.

The V call is TRBV6-5, the J call TRBJ1-1; D not certain. V lost 2 bases to trimming and J lost 8 bases, with 15 bases between them. This CDR3 is built from 14 residues. The germline V gene encodes CDR1 MNHEY and CDR2 SVGAGI. The CDR3, as DNA: TGTGCCAGCAGTTACGACGGTATAAACAGCGAAGCTTTCTTT. Its translation: CASSYDGINSEAFF.

The rearrangement uses TRBV19 and TRBJ2-2; D possibly corresponds to TRBD2 (5 bases). The ends were cut back, 7 bases at V and 5 bases at J, with 11 bases in the middle. From germline, CDR1 is LNHDA and CDR2 SQIVND (reference sequence). CDR3 length equals 13 residues. CDR3 DNA: TGTGCCAGTAAAGGAAGCGGTACCGGGGAGCTGTTTTTT. Its protein is CASKGSGTGELFF.

The chain recombines TRBV10-3 with TRBJ2-2; 10 bases line up with TRBD2. J gave up 4 bases and V 2 bases, and 7 bases lay outside the gene matches. Germline V gene lookup returns CDR1 ENHRY and CDR2 SYGVKD. The CDR3 totals 17 residues. CDR3 bases: TGTGCCATCAGTGAGGCAGCGGGAGGGCAAGGCACCGGGGAGCTGTTTTTT. Amino acids: CAISEAAGGQGTGELFF.

The rearrangement joins TRBV28 to TRBJ1-5, with 7 bases lining up with TRBD1. The CDR3 has 16 residues. Germline CDR1 and CDR2: MDHEN and SYDVKM. J was trimmed by 3 bases and V by 6 bases; bases with no gene match: 11. CDR3 bases: TGTGCCAGCAGCGAACCCCAGGGGGTGTACAATCAGCCCCAGCATTTT. Its protein product is CASSEPQGVYNQPQHF.